This TCR beta chain was identified during a study of shared clonotypes between healthy human individuals. As for the study in general: With ages of 18 to 49, the donors were two women and a few men.

Original handling: ImmunoSEQ yielded junction-only sequences lacking quality scores, so filtering differed. Using immunoSEQ multiplex PCR, the repertoire was profiled, and TCRdb retains in-frame clones only, with some absent. The V and J calls and clone size come from that table; D and trimming were worked out from the DNA. This table holds some 2,000,000 clones, more than 90% found once. General study points: Donor clonotype sharing was expected to depend on sequencing depth.

CD45RA+ naive and CD45RA-negative memory subsets were separated from CD4+ cells. The CDR3 contains 16 residues. Trimming took off 4 bases at V and 0 bases at J, with 15 bases between the two ends. CDR1 and CDR2 from the germline V gene are MNHNS and SASEGT. In the case of this clone: Its cognate antigen is unknown.

The origin of this receptor is a man younger than 30 in good health. The sequenced material came from naive CD4+ T cells sorted from blood. The sample's subset: CD45RA+ positively selected. The V gene is TRBV6-1, the J gene TRBJ1-2, with D hard to call. The CDR3: CASSVYAGITNYGYTF. In DNA, the CDR3 is TGTGCCAGCAGTGTGTATGCGGGTATCACTAACTATGGCTACACCTTC.